These 8 T cell receptor beta chains were all obtained from the same sample, sequenced in a study of T cells in Graves' hyperthyroidism and ophthalmopathy. Using RNA transcripts as the source, TCR beta CDR3 regions were amplified. First-round RT-PCR with HTBI primers amplified the TCR CDR3 region. TCRdb reanalysed the multiplex PCR reads using MiXCR and keeps one entry per CDR3 protein. The table records 460,000 or so distinct CDR3 sequences, 13% to 15% of them present only once. Sequencing used blood. These receptors came from a woman aged 18-29 years with Graves' hyperthyroidism.

This clonotype was counted many times. The rearrangement joins TRBV24-1 to TRBJ1-2; 8 bases match TRBD1. CDR3 size: 12 residues. V was pared by 3 bases and J by 8 bases, with 1 base of the junction left unmatched. From germline, CDR1 is KGHDR and CDR2 SFDVKD. This CDR3 is CATSDDRGGYTF. The CDR3 coding sequence is TGTGCCACCAGTGATGACAGGGGCGGCTACACCTTC.

The table lists this clonotype with many counts. The chain links TRBV12-3 or TRBV12-4 to TRBJ1-1, with TRBD1 matching 11 bases. CDR3 length: 15 residues. The V segment lost 3 bases and the J segment 5 bases; nucleotides outside the gene matches: 5. Here the CDR3 reads CASSFNWDRGTEAFF. In DNA, the CDR3 is TGTGCCAGCAGTTTCAATTGGGACAGGGGGACTGAAGCTTTCTTT.

As for this clonotype: Since a much larger clone is just one base distant, this may be a read error. The chain combines TRBV19 with TRBJ1-5; D might be TRBD1 (5 bases). Per the germline V gene, CDR1 is LNHDA and CDR2 is SQIVND (reference sequence). The CDR3 contains 15 residues. V gave up 5 bases and J gave up 4 bases, with 15 bases separating them. The CDR3 reads CASSSSGTGNQPQHF. In nucleotides, the CDR3 is TGTGCCAGTAGTTCCTCCGGGACGGGTAATCAGCCCCAGCATTTT.

This clonotype was seen repeatedly, ten times or more. CDR3 in DNA: TGTGCCACCAGGGTGAAAGGAAAACTGTTTTTT. Translation: CATRVKGKLFF. The chain has TRBV24-1 and TRBJ1-4; no reliable D call. The V gene's germline CDR1 is KGHDR and CDR2 SFDVKD. CDR3 size: 11 residues. V was clipped by 7 bases and J by 10 bases, with 9 bases between them.

J is TRBJ1-1 and V is TRBV5-1, with TRBD1 as a possible D gene (6 bases). The CDR3 spans 14 residues. Germline V CDR1 and CDR2: SGHRS, YFSETQ. V lost 0 bases, J lost 5 bases, and 11 bases lay in between. CDR3: CASSLDLGGTEAFF. In nucleotides, the CDR3 is TGCGCCAGCAGCTTGGACCTAGGGGGAACTGAAGCTTTCTTT.

Ten or more counts support this clonotype. This sequence joins TRBV12-3 or TRBV12-4 and TRBJ2-3; tentatively, D is TRBD1 (6 bases). There are 12 residues in the CDR3. V was pared by 5 bases and J by 5 bases, with 8 bases between. The CDR3 region has the DNA TGTGCCAGCAGTCCCAGGGGAGATACGCAGTATTTT. Encoded protein: CASSPRGDTQYF.

This clonotype was found many times. V usage is TRBV2 and J usage is TRBJ2-7; TRBD1 aligns across 10 bases. Germline V CDR1 and CDR2: SNHLY, FYNNEI. With V trimmed by 8 bases and J by 7 bases, 5 bases remained unmatched. The CDR3 is 12 amino acids. CDR3 nucleotides: TGTGCCAGCCTTGACAGGGGGCAGGAGCAGTACGTC. Protein sequence: CASLDRGQEQYV.

This clonotype was detected only a few times. The chain uses TRBV20-1 and TRBJ2-1; 8 bases agree with TRBD1. Germline V gives CDR1 DFQATT, CDR2 SNEGSKA (reference sequence). V dropped 6 bases and J dropped 8; count of bases not matched to a gene: 15. The CDR3 sequence is 15 residues long. Here the CDR3 reads CSAPRRDRLNDEQFF. The CDR3 coding sequence is TGCAGTGCCCCTCGACGGGACAGGCTTAACGATGAGCAGTTCTTC.